A single T cell receptor beta chain is shown here with its context. Its antigen is still unknown. Base quality data are lacking; no much larger clone is found one base away. The sample is drawn from a study of post-analysis software for immune sequencing data (dated by TCRdb to 2014 to 2015). Broadly, across the study: Disease courses on record covered relapsing-remitting, secondary progressive and progressive-relapsing multiple sclerosis, though some patients had no subtype annotation. The patient repertoires were compared against roughly 12 previously published healthy control repertoires obtained from donors aged 6 to 25 years. A subset of samples was prepared in parallel using single-end sample barcoding, then pooled and co-amplified after Illumina adapter ligation. Results and caveats for the whole study, not just this receptor: Multiple sclerosis patients had significantly lower normalized Chao1 diversity than controls, a result that suggests substantial peripheral T-cell clonal expansion. The control group was slightly older than the multiple sclerosis patient group. A few TRBV segments, including TRBV5-6, TRBV5-1 and TRBV20-1, were significantly more frequent in patients than controls. When samples were clustered directly using the F measure, samples prepared in the same batch co-clustered strongly, which prompted a batch-effect correction.

Ends trimmed: V by 4 bases, J by 9 bases; bases unmatched to a gene: 10. The CDR3 sequence holds 17 residues, the cysteine and phenylalanine included. Solely the CDR3 DNA is kept, with 51 bases framed from the first base. The germline V gene (reference sequence) gives CDR1 as SGHKS and CDR2 as YYEKEE. TCR beta repertoires were profiled from peripheral blood of about a dozen young patients with multiple sclerosis to demonstrate the VDJtools post-analysis software. Multiple sclerosis patients were children and adolescents aged about 6 to 16 years. Library creation used PCR. The instrument given in TCRdb is Illumina HiSeq 2500. To reduce PCR and sequencing biases, unique molecular identifiers were built into the TCR beta cDNA libraries. Per 1 to 10 million input T cells, roughly 500,000 cDNA molecules were obtained, such that each molecule approximated one T cell. The patient libraries were prepared and sequenced using the same protocol as the earlier healthy control dataset. Samples belonging to the same batch were prepared together, multiplexed and sequenced on a shared HiSeq lane. The paper's processing steps were these. Raw barcoded reads were processed with MIGEC, and single-read molecular identifier groups were discarded before consensus assembly and CDR3 extraction. VDJtools was used for post-analysis of the clonotype tables, with diversity normalized by down-sampling every dataset to the smallest sample size. Repertoire overlap clustering matched CDR3 amino acid but not nucleotide sequences to correct batch-related cross-sample contamination. Through fastp at Q25 and MiXCR, TCRdb rebuilt clones from the public reads, retaining in-frame beta chains. Rows are combined by CDR3 protein, so each entry shows the most common genes and DNA. Clone size and V and J calls follow TCRdb, not the original study. The sample includes more than 500,000 distinct CDR3 sequences, with 30% to 40% observed a single time. Jointly, the top ten make up 4.5% to 7.5% of the sample.

The chain joins TRBV5-5 to TRBJ2-1; TRBD2 aligns with 16 central bases. Sequencing was done on a sample of blood. The receptor comes from a girl aged 2 to 17 with multiple sclerosis. The DNA reads as follows: TGTGCCAGCAGCGGGACTAGCGGGGGGGCCACCCTGCCTGAGCAGTTCTTC. This is translated as CASSGTSGGATLPEQFF. Outside the CDR3, residues come from the reference TRBV5-5 and TRBJ2-1 proteins, so the full variable domain is: DAGVTQSPTHLIKTRGQQVTLRCSPISGHKSVSWYQQVLGQGPQFIFQYYEKEERGRGNFPDRFSARQFPNYSSELNVNALLLGDSALYLCASSGTSGGATLPEQFFGPGTRLTVL.